One and the same sample provided the 13 T cell receptor beta chains below, sequenced in a study of CD8 T cells in ankylosing spondylitis. Study outcomes and limitations: In ankylosing spondylitis blood, a motif of fewer than 10 highly homologous TCR beta variants appeared characteristic.

TCRdb analysed the 5' RACE reads with MiXCR anew, one entry per CDR3 protein. The table includes fewer than 550,000 distinct CDR3 sequences, approximately 5.3% detected once. No cognate antigen is known for these TCRs. Source material: blood, either unsorted or a sorted T cell fraction (not recorded which). Receptors originate from a male donor with ankylosing spondylitis.

The table lists this clonotype with a few counts. The chain joins TRBV7-9 to TRBJ2-7, with TRBD2 as a possible D gene (6 bases). Germline V CDR1 and CDR2: SEHNR, FQNEAQ (reference sequence). This CDR3 contains 13 residues. Trimming shortened V by 5 bases and J by 5 bases, and 13 bases separated the two germline ends. The CDR3 spells CASSAPGTHEQYF. The DNA of the CDR3 is TGTGCCAGCAGCGCTCCCGGGACTCACGAGCAGTACTTC. Combining the CDR3 with reference TRBV7-9 and TRBJ2-7 gives the whole variable domain DTGVSQNPRHKITKRGQNVTFRCDPISEHNRLYWYRQTLGQGPEFLTYFQNEAQLEKSRLLSDRFSAERPKGSFSTLEIQRTEQGDSAMYLCASSAPGTHEQYFGPGTRLTVT.

This clonotype was seen at least ten times. The rearrangement links TRBV7-9 to TRBJ2-3; no definite D call. V lost 5 bases and J 0 bases, leaving 12 bases between the germline ends. Germline V gene lookup returns CDR1 SEHNR and CDR2 FQNEAQ (reference sequence). The CDR3 has 15 amino acids. CDR3 loop: CASSPWTTSTDTQYF. The CDR3 bases are TGTGCCAGCAGCCCTTGGACCACAAGCACAGATACGCAGTATTTT.

This clonotype was seen repeatedly, ten times or more. Here the CDR3 reads CASRVSGVIETQYF. The CDR3 bases are TGTGCCAGCAGAGTTTCAGGGGTGATCGAGACCCAGTACTTC. V and J are TRBV6-2 or TRBV6-3 and TRBJ2-5, with a tentative D call TRBD1 (6 bases). Germline V gene data show CDR1 as MNHEY and CDR2 as SVGEGT. The V gene lost 6 bases and the J gene lost 5 bases, with 16 bases spanning the gap. This CDR3 comprises 14 residues.

This clonotype showed up just a few times. The rearrangement uses TRBV25-1 and TRBJ2-1; weak D call: TRBD1 (6 bases). This CDR3 is 15 amino acids long. Trimming stripped 6 bases from V and 3 bases from J, with 15 bases between. Germline CDR1 reads MGHDK; CDR2 reads SYGVNS. CDR3 DNA sequence: TGTGCCAGCAGCTTCGACAGGCGACACTACAATGAGCAGTTCTTC. Protein product: CASSFDRRHYNEQFF.

In its sample, this clonotype was seen a few times. This sequence joins TRBV12-5 and TRBJ2-2; 7 bases are shared with TRBD1. The germline V gene has CDR1 LGHNT and CDR2 FRNRAP. CDR3 length: 14 amino acids. Germline trimming cut 6 bases from V and 7 bases from J; bases unmatched to any gene: 8. In DNA, the CDR3 is TGTGCTAGTGGGACAGGGAACGGCATCGGGGAGCTGTTTTTT. Translating it yields CASGTGNGIGELFF. The whole variable domain, filled in from reference TRBV12-5 and TRBJ2-2, reads DARVTQTPRHKVTEMGQEVTMRCQPILGHNTVFWYRQTMMQGLELLAYFRNRAPLDDSGMPKDRFSAEMPDATLATLKIQPSEPRDSAVYFCASGTGNGIGELFFGEGSRLTVL.

This clonotype was picked up many times. This chain joins TRBV7-2 and TRBJ1-5; D is perhaps TRBD1 (5 bases). The CDR3 spans 15 residues. The V end was cut by 5 bases, the J end by 5 bases, with 16 bases between. Per germline, CDR1 SGHTA and CDR2 FQGNSA. The DNA of the CDR3 is TGTGCCAGCAGCCCGACCGGGGACCGATATCAGCCCCAGCATTTT. It is translated as CASSPTGDRYQPQHF.

This clonotype was seen ten or more times. The chain uses TRBV5-6 and TRBJ1-6, with D hard to call. The CDR3 has 14 residues. V gave up 3 bases and J gave up 12 bases, with 16 bases separating them. CDR1 and CDR2 from the germline V gene are SGHDT and YYEEEE. The DNA for the CDR3 is TGTGCCAGCAGCTACTCGGGAAGGGATGGACCCCTCCACTTT. Translating it yields CASSYSGRDGPLHF.

This clonotype was recorded a few times. The V gene is TRBV28, the J gene TRBJ1-6; D is uncertain. V was trimmed by 5 bases and J by 10 bases, leaving 9 bases between them. The germline gives CDR1 MDHEN, CDR2 SYDVKM. The CDR3 is made up of 12 amino acids. The CDR3, as DNA: TGTGCCAGCAGTCGGGGTTACTCACCCCTCCACTTT. It translates to CASSRGYSPLHF.

Of note for this clonotype: Since a much larger clone is just one base distant, this may be a read error. This sequence joins TRBV4-3 and TRBJ2-7; perhaps TRBD2 as D (7 bases). This CDR3 is 15 amino acids long. CDR1 is LGHNA, CDR2 YSLEER, per germline. This CDR3 reads CSSSQDARGPYEQYF. The CDR3 bases are TGCTCCAGCAGCCAAGACGCGCGGGGGCCCTACGAGCAGTACTTC.

This clonotype was recorded many times. The chain joins TRBV29-1 to TRBJ2-1, with 13 bases identical to TRBD2. CDR1 SQVTM and CDR2 ANQGSEA come from the germline V gene. V lost 2 bases and J lost 8; bases outside the gene matches: 6. The CDR3 totals 15 residues. CDR3: CSVEWTSGSRYEQFF. CDR3 in DNA: TGCAGCGTTGAATGGACTAGCGGGAGTAGATATGAGCAGTTCTTC.

The table lists this clonotype with many counts. The V gene is TRBV24-1, the J gene TRBJ1-5, with a weak D call TRBD1 (5 bases). Germline lookup yields CDR1 KGHDR and CDR2 SFDVKD. The CDR3 runs to 17 residues. V shed 2 bases and J shed 2 bases, with 15 bases lying between them. CDR3 sequence reads: CATSDSAAGIGNQPQHF. CDR3 bases: TGTGCCACCAGTGATTCTGCCGCAGGGATAGGCAATCAGCCCCAGCATTTT.

Many counts were recorded for this clonotype. V and J are TRBV28 and TRBJ2-7; 7 bases are shared with TRBD2. The germline gives CDR1 MDHEN, CDR2 SYDVKM. CDR3 size: 15 residues. The trim removed 7 bases at V and 0 bases at J, leaving 9 bases unmatched. The DNA of the CDR3 is TGTGCCAGCACCCTGGGGGGGGTAAACTCCTACGAGCAGTACTTC. Its protein is CASTLGGVNSYEQYF.

This clonotype was observed a handful of times. The rearrangement joins TRBV5-1 to TRBJ1-3, with 7 nucleotides matching TRBD1. CDR1 SGHRS and CDR2 YFSETQ come from the germline V gene. The CDR3 sequence is 15 residues long. V lost 4 bases to trimming and J lost 3 bases; unmatched junction nucleotides: 7. This CDR3 reads CASSPPGGDGNTIYF. The CDR3 DNA follows: TGCGCCAGCAGCCCCCCAGGGGGAGATGGAAACACCATATATTTT.